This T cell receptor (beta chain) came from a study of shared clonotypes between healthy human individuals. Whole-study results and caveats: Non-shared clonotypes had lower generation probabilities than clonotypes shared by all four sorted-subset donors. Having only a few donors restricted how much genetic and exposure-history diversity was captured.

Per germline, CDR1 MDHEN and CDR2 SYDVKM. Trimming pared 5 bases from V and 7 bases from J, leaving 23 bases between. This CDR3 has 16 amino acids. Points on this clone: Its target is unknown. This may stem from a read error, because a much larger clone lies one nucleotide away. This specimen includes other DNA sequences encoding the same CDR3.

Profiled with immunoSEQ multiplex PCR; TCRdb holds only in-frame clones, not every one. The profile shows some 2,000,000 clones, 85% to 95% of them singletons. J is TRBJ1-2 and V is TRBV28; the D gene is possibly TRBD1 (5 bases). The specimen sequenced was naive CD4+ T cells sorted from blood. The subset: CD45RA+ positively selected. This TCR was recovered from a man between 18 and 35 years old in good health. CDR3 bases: TGTGCCAGCAGTCACGGAGGGGCTGCCTGGGAGAGTGGCTACACCTTC. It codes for CASSHGGAAWESGYTF.